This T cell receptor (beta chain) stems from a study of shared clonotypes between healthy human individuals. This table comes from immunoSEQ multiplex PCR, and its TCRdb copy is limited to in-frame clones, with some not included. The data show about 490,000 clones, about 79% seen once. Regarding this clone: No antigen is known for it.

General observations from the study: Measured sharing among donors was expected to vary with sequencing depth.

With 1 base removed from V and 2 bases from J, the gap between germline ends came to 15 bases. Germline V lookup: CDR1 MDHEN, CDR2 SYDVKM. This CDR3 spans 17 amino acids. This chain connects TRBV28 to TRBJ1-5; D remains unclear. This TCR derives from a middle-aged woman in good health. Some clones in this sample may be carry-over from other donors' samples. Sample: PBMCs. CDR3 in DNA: TGTGCCAGCAGTTTATTAGCGGGGTCCGTAGGCAATCAGCCCCAGCATTTT. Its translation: CASSLLAGSVGNQPQHF.